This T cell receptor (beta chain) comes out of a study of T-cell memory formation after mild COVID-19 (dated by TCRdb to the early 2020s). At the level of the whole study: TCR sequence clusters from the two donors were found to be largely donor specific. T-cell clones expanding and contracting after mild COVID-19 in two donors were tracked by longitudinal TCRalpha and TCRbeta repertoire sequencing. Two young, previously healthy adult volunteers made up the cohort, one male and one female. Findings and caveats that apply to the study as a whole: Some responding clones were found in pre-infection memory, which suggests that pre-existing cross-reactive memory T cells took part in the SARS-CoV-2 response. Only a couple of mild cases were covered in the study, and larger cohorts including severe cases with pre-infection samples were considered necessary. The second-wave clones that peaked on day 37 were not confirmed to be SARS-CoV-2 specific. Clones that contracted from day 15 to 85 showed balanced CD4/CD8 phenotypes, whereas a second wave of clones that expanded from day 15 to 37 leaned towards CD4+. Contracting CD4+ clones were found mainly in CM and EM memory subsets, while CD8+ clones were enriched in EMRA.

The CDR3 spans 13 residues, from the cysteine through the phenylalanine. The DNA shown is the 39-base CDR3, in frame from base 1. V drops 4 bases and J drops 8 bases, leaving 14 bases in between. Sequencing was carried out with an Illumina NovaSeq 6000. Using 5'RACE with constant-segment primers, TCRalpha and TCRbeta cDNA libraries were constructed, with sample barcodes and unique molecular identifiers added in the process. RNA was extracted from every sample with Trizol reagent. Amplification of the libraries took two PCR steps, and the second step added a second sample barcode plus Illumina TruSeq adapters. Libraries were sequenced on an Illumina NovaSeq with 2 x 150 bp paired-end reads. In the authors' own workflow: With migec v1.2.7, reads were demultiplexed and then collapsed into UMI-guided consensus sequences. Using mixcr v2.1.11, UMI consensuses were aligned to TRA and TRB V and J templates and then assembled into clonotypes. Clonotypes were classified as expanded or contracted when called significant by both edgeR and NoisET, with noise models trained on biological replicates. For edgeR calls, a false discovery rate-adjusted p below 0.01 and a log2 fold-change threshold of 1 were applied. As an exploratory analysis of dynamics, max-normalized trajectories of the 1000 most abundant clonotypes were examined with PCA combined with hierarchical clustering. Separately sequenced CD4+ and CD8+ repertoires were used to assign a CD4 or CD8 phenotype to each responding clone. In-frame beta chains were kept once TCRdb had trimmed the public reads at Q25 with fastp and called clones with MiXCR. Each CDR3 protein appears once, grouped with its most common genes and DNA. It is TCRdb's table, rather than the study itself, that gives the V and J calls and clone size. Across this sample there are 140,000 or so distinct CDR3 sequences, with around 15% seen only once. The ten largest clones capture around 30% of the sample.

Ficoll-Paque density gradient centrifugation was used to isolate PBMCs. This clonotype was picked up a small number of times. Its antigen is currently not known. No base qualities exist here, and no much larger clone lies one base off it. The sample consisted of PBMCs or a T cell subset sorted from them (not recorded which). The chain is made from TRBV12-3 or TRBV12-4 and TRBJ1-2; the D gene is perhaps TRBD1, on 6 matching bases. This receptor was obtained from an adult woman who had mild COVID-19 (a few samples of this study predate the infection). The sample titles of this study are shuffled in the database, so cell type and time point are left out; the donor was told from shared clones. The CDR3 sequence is CASSSPGVVGYTF. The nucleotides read TGTGCCAGCAGTTCGCCAGGGGTGGTAGGCTACACCTTC.